This is a list of T cell receptor beta chains from one sample in a study of Graves' ophthalmopathy and Graves' hyperthyroidism. TCRdb reprocessed the multiplex PCR reads via MiXCR and lists one record per CDR3 protein. The sample shows 620,000 or so distinct CDR3 sequences, 20% to 25% of them seen only once. The material sequenced was peripheral blood. These receptors were taken from a woman in her late teens or twenties with stable Graves' hyperthyroidism. Some clones in this sample may be carry-over from other donors' samples. CDR3s include the opening cysteine and the closing phenylalanine or tryptophan. Each record gives: V gene, J gene, clone size, D gene, CDR3 protein, CDR3 DNA. A D gene is named only where the DNA matches it firmly. Some rows mark clone size as missing; the rest say once, few, many or name a class of expanded clone.

TRBV29-1,TRBJ1-5,NA,NA,CSVEPAGEYSNQPQHF,TGCAGCGTTGAACCAGCGGGAGAGTATAGCAATCAGCCCCAGCATTTT
TRBV6-1,TRBJ1-5,once,NA,CASSDAVNRPQHF,TGTGCCAGCAGTGACGCTGTCAATCGGCCCCAGCATTTT
TRBV30,TRBJ1-1,NA,TRBD1,CAWSVKGADTEAFF,TGTGCCTGGAGTGTTAAGGGGGCCGACACTGAAGCTTTCTTT
TRBV27,TRBJ1-6,NA,TRBD1,CASTKQGNSPLHF,TGTGCCAGCACAAAACAGGGGAATTCACCCCTCCACTTT
TRBV10-2,TRBJ2-5,NA,TRBD2,CASSPTSPRPETQYF,TGCGCCAGCAGTCCGACTAGCCCCAGGCCCGAGACCCAGTACTTC
TRBV5-1,TRBJ1-1,few,NA,CASRRDLMNTEAFF,TGCGCCAGCAGGAGGGATTTGATGAACACTGAAGCTTTCTTT
TRBV29-1,TRBJ2-7,few,TRBD2,CSVEDGTSVYEQYF,TGCAGCGTTGAAGATGGGACTAGCGTCTACGAGCAGTACTTC
TRBV20-1,TRBJ2-4,few,TRBD2,CSARGDGGDIQYF,TGCAGTGCTAGAGGGGACGGGGGGGACATTCAGTACTTC
TRBV20-1,TRBJ2-7,many,TRBD2,CSAPKGGFYEQYF,TGCAGTGCTCCGAAGGGAGGGTTCTACGAGCAGTACTTC
TRBV5-1,TRBJ2-7,many,TRBD1,CASSPTGGYLSEQYF,TGCGCCAGCAGCCCTACAGGGGGCTATCTCTCCGAGCAGTACTTC
TRBV6-1,TRBJ1-1,many,NA,CASSERRGGSTEAFF,TGTGCCAGCAGTGAACGCCGAGGGGGGAGCACTGAAGCTTTCTTT
TRBV19,TRBJ1-2,NA,TRBD1,CASSFRTGNYGYTF,TGTGCCAGTAGTTTCCGGACAGGGAACTATGGCTACACCTTC
TRBV4-1,TRBJ1-5,few,NA,CASSQDLIGANQPQHF,TGCGCCAGCAGCCAAGATCTGATAGGGGCGAATCAGCCCCAGCATTTT
TRBV2,TRBJ2-3,NA,NA,CASSEGLPGADTQYF,TGTGCCAGCAGTGAAGGTCTACCGGGGGCAGATACGCAGTATTTT
TRBV6-1,TRBJ2-7,many,NA,CASGREGSYEQYF,TGTGCCAGCGGCCGAGAAGGGTCCTACGAGCAGTACTTC
TRBV27,TRBJ2-7,NA,NA,CASSSRGLTGYEQYF,TGTGCCAGCAGTTCCCGAGGTCTGACGGGATACGAGCAGTACTTC
TRBV6-2/TRBV6-3,TRBJ2-5,few,TRBD2,CASSYSGGTSGGAFQETQYF,TGTGCCAGCAGTTACTCCGGAGGGACTAGCGGGGGAGCATTCCAAGAGACCCAGTACTTC
TRBV12-3/TRBV12-4,TRBJ1-1,NA,NA,CASSTEEATEAFF,TGTGCCAGCAGTACGGAGGAGGCGACTGAAGCTTTCTTT
TRBV24-1,TRBJ2-5,NA,NA,CATSDVRGPGETQYF,TGTGCCACCAGTGATGTCCGGGGCCCGGGAGAGACCCAGTACTTC
TRBV27,TRBJ1-2,many,TRBD1,CASSSGQGRFYGYTF,TGTGCCAGCAGTTCCGGACAGGGGAGGTTCTATGGCTACACCTTC
TRBV28,TRBJ2-5,NA,NA,CASSFKYEEETQYF,TGTGCCAGCAGTTTTAAGTACGAGGAAGAGACCCAGTACTTC
TRBV12-3/TRBV12-4,TRBJ2-7,NA,NA,CASSDDGYEQYF,TGTGCCAGCAGTGACGATGGGTACGAGCAGTACTTC
TRBV28,TRBJ2-7,NA,NA,CASSFRQPPYEQCF,TGTGCCAGCAGTTTCAGGCAGCCCCCCTACGAGCAGTGCTTC
TRBV20-1,TRBJ1-2,NA,TRBD1,CSADQGARGYTF,TGCAGTGCGGACCAGGGGGCTCGTGGCTACACCTTC
TRBV27,TRBJ1-6,many,TRBD1,CASSLFWSPPGQGDYNSPLHF,TGTGCCAGCAGTTTATTTTGGTCGCCCCCGGGACAGGGGGATTATAATTCACCCCTCCACTTT
TRBV4-2,TRBJ2-5,once,TRBD2,CASSRGLAGGMGETQYF,TGTGCCAGCAGCCGCGGACTAGCGGGGGGCATGGGGGAGACCCAGTACTTC
TRBV2,TRBJ1-5,many,NA,CASSESVRANQPQHF,TGTGCCAGCAGTGAAAGTGTCAGGGCAAATCAGCCCCAGCATTTT
TRBV6-2/TRBV6-3,TRBJ1-2,few,NA,CATKRGGYTF,TGTGCCACCAAAAGGGGTGGCTACACCTTC
TRBV6-5,TRBJ2-5,many,TRBD2,CASSYLLAGVETQYF,TGTGCCAGCAGTTACCTACTAGCGGGAGTGGAGACCCAGTACTTC
TRBV5-6,TRBJ1-6,NA,NA,CASSVHTGNNSPLHF,TGTGCCAGCAGCGTTCACACAGGGAATAATTCACCCCTCCACTTT
TRBV3-1,TRBJ2-5,many,TRBD2,CASSQLAGFQETQYF,TGTGCCAGCAGCCAACTAGCGGGGTTTCAAGAGACCCAGTACTTC
TRBV6-2/TRBV6-3,TRBJ1-1,many,TRBD1,CASSYAGQGFTEAFF,TGTGCCAGCAGTTACGCGGGACAGGGTTTCACTGAAGCTTTCTTT
TRBV2,TRBJ1-2,NA,TRBD1,CASSTPGTGVNYGYTF,TGTGCCAGCAGCACGCCCGGGACAGGGGTCAACTATGGCTACACCTTC
TRBV20-1,TRBJ2-3,NA,TRBD2,CSANGAVGSGSVAHTDTQYF,TGCAGTGCTAACGGGGCCGTGGGTAGCGGGAGCGTTGCCCACACAGATACGCAGTATTTT
TRBV7-2,TRBJ1-6,NA,NA,CASSLFRVGDNSPLHF,TGTGCCAGCAGCTTATTTAGGGTTGGGGATAATTCACCCCTCCACTTT
TRBV20-1,TRBJ1-1,many,NA,CSARKGYTEAFF,TGCAGTGCTAGGAAGGGATACACTGAAGCTTTCTTT
TRBV29-1,TRBJ1-6,NA,NA,CSVARSNNSPLHF,TGCAGCGTTGCCCGGAGTAATAATTCACCCCTCCACTTT
TRBV20-1,TRBJ2-5,NA,NA,CSARDLGRRGETQYF,TGCAGTGCTAGAGATTTAGGTCGGCGGGGAGAGACCCAGTACTTC
TRBV7-2,TRBJ2-5,many,NA,CASSLADIQETQYF,TGTGCCAGCAGCTTAGCAGACATCCAAGAGACCCAGTACTTC
TRBV6-1,TRBJ2-7,many,TRBD2,CASSERGLAGGSNGEYF,TGTGCCAGCAGTGAAAGGGGACTAGCGGGAGGGTCGAACGGGGAGTACTTC